The entry below describes one TCR beta chain. The sample holds a few counts of this clonotype. The specificity of this receptor is unknown. Base-call qualities are not available, and no considerably larger clone is one nucleotide away. Libraries were prepared through RT-PCR. The sample was run on an Illumina HiSeq 2500. TCRdb reran the public reads through fastp at Q25 and MiXCR, keeping productive beta chains. Records with the same CDR3 protein are collapsed into one entry carrying the most frequent genes and DNA. The sample data list roughly 700,000 distinct CDR3 sequences, and around 14% of these were observed just once. Clones ranked in the top ten supply 6.5% to 8.5% of the sample. The data were obtained in a study of response to subunit inactivated influenza vaccine (dated by TCRdb to the late 2010s). Context from the whole study: Deep quantitative profiling of the T cell receptor repertoire was used in the study to follow responses to a trivalent subunit inactivated influenza vaccine.

Measured from the cysteine to the phenylalanine, the CDR3 is 13 residues long. The sequence is cut down to CDR3 DNA, 39 bases in frame from base 1. V loses 7 bases at its end and J loses 4 bases; junction bases beyond the gene matches: 4. CDR1 and CDR2, looked up from the germline V gene, are SQVTM and ANQGSEA. Points the paper makes about the study in general: It was suggested by the authors that each seasonal influenza vaccination may recruit only a limited number of new T cells.

The sample consisted of PBMCs from blood, taken roughly 15 days before vaccination. The rearranged chain carries TRBV29-1 and TRBJ2-2, and TRBD1 matches 9 of the central bases. This clonotype originated in a man in his fifties who received an inactivated influenza vaccine. Donor details come from another sample of the same person, matched by shared clones. The CDR3 reads as follows: CSAGQGITGELFF. The nucleotides are TGCAGCGCCGGACAGGGGATCACCGGGGAGCTGTTTTTT.